This T cell receptor (beta chain) was recorded in a study of control samples from healthy donors and cancer patients. V was trimmed by 2 bases and J by 6 bases, leaving 9 bases between them. This CDR3 spans 13 amino acids. The germline V gene encodes CDR1 SNHLY and CDR2 FYNNEI. Data came from immunoSEQ multiplex PCR; TCRdb stores just in-frame clones and leaves some out. The data contain around 33,000 clones, roughly nine tenths of them singletons. The sample was PBMCs. The origin of this receptor is a woman between 40 and 55 years old with lung cancer. The rearrangement joins TRBV2 to TRBJ2-3; possible D gene TRBD1, 5 bases. The CDR3, as DNA: TGTGCCAGCAGTGAACAGGGATTTGATACGCAGTATTTT. Protein product: CASSEQGFDTQYF.